This T cell receptor (beta chain) is from a study of cytomegalovirus exposure and HLA in healthy donors. Of note for this clone: Its matching antigen is unknown.

13 Jbeta primers and 60 Vbeta primers were used for the PCR. Method: immunoSEQ multiplex PCR; TCRdb's copy keeps in-frame clones and lacks some. This sample has roughly 80,000 clones; under 70% occur once, and the top ten carry about 6.9%. General study points: TRBV6-2, TRBV6-3 and other indistinguishable V segments were excluded.

The ends lost 0 bases at V and 8 bases at J; junction bases unmatched: 7. The CDR3 runs 16 residues. CDR1 is SGHRS and CDR2 is YFSETQ in the germline V gene. V usage is TRBV5-1 and J usage is TRBJ2-4; TRBD2 matches at 11 bases. The source is a woman aged 50 to 60 in good health and CMV-seropositive. The sequenced material came from PBMCs. The CDR3 reads CASSLGLAGGQDIQYF. CDR3 DNA: TGCGCCAGCAGCTTGGGGCTAGCGGGGGGCCAAGACATTCAGTACTTC.